The TCR beta chain under discussion was sequenced for a study of post-analysis software for immune sequencing data (dated by TCRdb to the mid-2010s). Background on the whole study: Relapsing-remitting, secondary progressive and progressive-relapsing multiple sclerosis were recorded as disease courses, and subtype annotation was lacking for some patients. The patient repertoires were compared against approximately ten previously published healthy control repertoires obtained from donors aged roughly 6 to 28 years. A subset of samples was prepared in parallel using single-end sample barcoding, then pooled and co-amplified after Illumina adapter ligation.

Trimming at the junction amounts to 6 bases on V and 3 bases on J, and the germline ends lie 15 bases apart. Taken from the germline V gene, the CDR1 and CDR2 loops are SQVTM and ANQGSEA. The CDR3 has 13 amino acids, counting the end cysteine and phenylalanine. CDR3 DNA only is kept here, 39 bases in frame from base 1. TCR beta repertoires were profiled from peripheral blood of roughly twelve young patients with multiple sclerosis to demonstrate the VDJtools post-analysis software. The multiple sclerosis patients were children and adolescents ranging in age from roughly 6 to 16 years. Library construction relied on PCR. The sequencer was an Illumina HiSeq 2500. To reduce PCR and sequencing biases, unique molecular identifiers were incorporated into the TCR beta cDNA libraries. Per 1 to 10 million input T cells, approximately 500,000 cDNA molecules were obtained, such that each molecule approximated one T cell. Patient libraries were prepared and sequenced with the same protocol used for the earlier healthy control dataset. Samples belonging to the same batch were prepared together, multiplexed and sequenced on a shared HiSeq lane. The authors' analysis ran thus. MIGEC was used to process the raw barcoded reads, and molecular identifier groups with only a single read were discarded before consensus assembly and CDR3 extraction. VDJtools was used for post-analysis of the clonotype tables, and diversity was normalized by down-sampling every dataset to the size of the smallest sample. Repertoire overlap clustering matched CDR3 amino acid but not nucleotide sequences to correct batch-related cross-sample contamination. The raw public data were reprocessed by TCRdb itself: fastp quality trimming at Q25, MiXCR clonotype calling, in-frame beta chains only. Each CDR3 protein appears once, grouped with its most common genes and DNA. What appears here as the V and J calls and clone size reflects TCRdb's work, not the paper's. This sample lists fewer than 850,000 distinct CDR3 sequences; just under 30% were detected once. The ten largest clones represent approximately 0.6% of the sample.

On this clonotype: It lacks a known antigen. Base qualities are not provided; no much larger clone lies one nucleotide away.

Points the paper makes about the study in general: Multiple sclerosis patients had significantly lower normalized Chao1 diversity than controls, a result that suggests substantial peripheral T-cell clonal expansion. The multiple sclerosis patient group was slightly younger than the control group. Strong co-clustering of samples prepared in the same batch was shown by direct clustering with F measure, prompting a batch-effect correction. Significantly higher frequencies in patients than in controls were found for several TRBV segments, including TRBV5-6, TRBV5-1 and TRBV20-1.

This receptor was identified in a girl aged 5-17 years with multiple sclerosis. The V and J segments used are TRBV29-1 and TRBJ2-7; the D gene cannot be named for sure. Sequencing used blood. The CDR3 is CSVITLPRYEQYF. The nucleotide sequence is given as TGCAGCGTGATTACCCTTCCTCGCTACGAGCAGTACTTC.